The 20 T cell receptor beta chains given below trace back to one sample, sequenced in a study of blood T cell repertoires in COVID-19. Assay: immunoSEQ multiplex PCR; the TCRdb copy retains only in-frame clones and omits some. The sample has about 300,000 clones; 80% to 95% are singletons. Sequenced input: PBMCs or T cells enriched from blood (not recorded which). The receptors shown here come from a woman in her 30s who had recovered from COVID-19.

In this sample, this clone turned up once. The chain links TRBV7-9 to TRBJ1-5; tentative D call: TRBD1 (6 bases). This CDR3 spans 15 amino acids. The V end lost 2 bases, the J end lost 2 bases, and 10 bases lay between the germline ends. In germline, CDR1 is SEHNR, CDR2 FQNEAQ (reference sequence). CDR3 coding DNA: TGTGCCAGCAGCTTATCAGGGGTTGGCAATCAGCCCCAGCATTTT. Protein: CASSLSGVGNQPQHF.

The chain is built from TRBV28 and TRBJ1-4, with a possible D match to TRBD1 (6 bases). The germline V and J ends were trimmed by 6 bases and 10 bases, with 21 bases remaining between them. CDR3 length: 15 amino acids. The germline gives CDR1 MDHEN, CDR2 SYDVKM. The CDR3 protein is CASRVGGDKDLKLFF. The CDR3 bases are TGTGCCAGCAGGGTGGGTGGGGACAAAGATCTAAAACTGTTTTTT.

The V and J genes are TRBV6-1 and TRBJ1-2, with D possibly matching TRBD1 (5 bases). Germline values: CDR1 MNHNS, CDR2 SASEGT. The CDR3 is 16 residues long. Trimming left V 2 bases short and J 4 bases short, with 17 bases between. The CDR3 DNA reads TGTGCCAGCAGTGAACGGGGGTTGGACGGACTCTATGGCTACACCTTC. It codes for CASSERGLDGLYGYTF.

This clone was counted a few times. V usage is TRBV6-1 and J usage is TRBJ2-2; possibly TRBD2 for D (5 bases). Germline V gene lookup returns CDR1 MNHNS and CDR2 SASEGT. The CDR3 length is 15 residues. Trimming took 2 bases from V and 1 from J, leaving 8 bases between them. The CDR3 is CASSERAGNTGELFF. The CDR3 bases are TGTGCCAGCAGTGAAAGGGCGGGGAACACCGGGGAGCTGTTTTTT.

The chain couples TRBV28 to TRBJ2-1; D gene unclear. From germline, CDR1 is MDHEN and CDR2 SYDVKM. This CDR3 has 12 residues. The V and J ends lost 3 bases and 8 bases respectively, with 8 bases between them. In DNA form, the CDR3 reads TGTGCCAGCAGTTTCACGAGGCATGAGCAGTTCTTC. As protein: CASSFTRHEQFF.

V gene TRBV4-1 combines with J gene TRBJ2-1, with 10 bases aligning to TRBD1. Trimming cost V 2 bases and J 8 bases; bases outside gene matches: 6. Germline values: CDR1 MGHRA, CDR2 YSYEKL. The CDR3 length is 15 residues. The CDR3 DNA sequence: TGCGCCAGCAGCCAATCCGACAGGGGGCAAGATGAGCAGTTCTTC. This encodes CASSQSDRGQDEQFF.

V usage is TRBV5-6 and J usage is TRBJ2-7; D perhaps matches TRBD1 (6 bases). The CDR3 has 15 amino acids. CDR1 is SGHDT, CDR2 YYEEEE, per germline. With 4 bases removed from V and 6 bases from J, the gap between germline ends came to 20 bases. The CDR3 bases are TGTGCCAGCAGCCCAGGGACAACGAATTTAGGCGAGCAGTACTTC. This sequence encodes CASSPGTTNLGEQYF.

This clone showed up just a few times. The same CDR3 arises from other DNA sequences in this sample as well. The rearrangement links TRBV5-4 to TRBJ2-2, with TRBD2 matching over 9 bases. CDR1 is SGHNT and CDR2 is YYREEE in the germline V gene (reference sequence). Unmatched junction bases numbered 5, after V lost 0 bases and J lost 2 bases. The CDR3 runs to 17 residues. CDR3 protein: CASSLAGLAGNTGELFF. The CDR3 DNA is TGTGCCAGCAGCTTGGCAGGGCTAGCGGGAAACACCGGGGAGCTGTTTTTT.

The chain joins TRBV6-5 to TRBJ1-5; TRBD1 matches at 9 bases. CDR1 is MNHEY, CDR2 SVGAGI, per germline. CDR3 length: 15 amino acids. V lost 0 bases to trimming and J lost 6 bases; unmatched junction nucleotides: 3. CDR3 nucleotide sequence: TGTGCCAGCAGTTACTCTTCGGGACAGGGTCAGCCCCAGCATTTT. Translation: CASSYSSGQGQPQHF.

The chain carries TRBV2 and TRBJ2-2, with TRBD2 matching over 10 bases. The J segment lost 3 bases and the V segment lost 6 bases, leaving 4 bases of the junction unmatched. The germline V gene has CDR1 SNHLY and CDR2 FYNNEI. The CDR3 is made up of 15 amino acids. The CDR3 DNA is TGTGCCAGCAGGGGACTAGCGAGTTACACCGGGGAGCTGTTTTTT. It specifies CASRGLASYTGELFF.

CDR3 sequence: CASSGVGNTIYF. CDR3 nucleotide sequence: TGTGCCAGCTCCGGGGTGGGAAACACCATATATTTT. This rearrangement joins TRBV28 to TRBJ1-3; D not resolved. This CDR3 region has 12 residues. Looked up from germline, CDR1 is MDHEN and CDR2 is SYDVKM. Trimming cost V 8 bases and J 4 bases, with 9 bases left between them.

This rearrangement joins TRBV27 to TRBJ1-1, with 7 bases that match TRBD1. This CDR3 comprises 16 residues. V was pared by 5 bases and J by 1 base, with 10 bases of the junction left unmatched. Germline CDR1 MNHEY, CDR2 SMNVEV (reference sequence). CDR3: CASSPNRGTANTEAFF. The CDR3 nucleotides are TGTGCCAGCAGTCCCAACCGCGGGACAGCGAACACTGAAGCTTTCTTT.

This chain uses TRBV5-1 with TRBJ2-2; 10 nucleotides line up with TRBD1. The ends lost 4 bases at V and 4 bases at J; junction bases unmatched: 4. The CDR3 totals 15 residues. The germline V gene has CDR1 SGHRS and CDR2 YFSETQ. The CDR3 DNA is TGCGCCAGCAGCACGGACAGGGGGTTCACCGGGGAGCTGTTTTTT. Translating gives CASSTDRGFTGELFF.

In DNA form, the CDR3 reads TGTGCCAGCAGCCAAGGAAGCGGGAGGGCCACCAATGAGCAGTTCTTC. This codes for CASSQGSGRATNEQFF. The chain carries TRBV3-1 (or the pseudogene TRBV3-2) and TRBJ2-1, with 10 bases matching TRBD2. The trim removed 1 base at V and 6 bases at J, leaving 6 bases unmatched. This CDR3 has 16 residues. Per germline, CDR1 LGHDT and CDR2 YNNKEL (reference sequence).

V usage is TRBV27 and J usage is TRBJ2-7; 8 nucleotides align to TRBD2. The CDR3 totals 14 residues. Germline CDR1 MNHEY, CDR2 SMNVEV (reference sequence). Trimming removed 6 bases from V and 1 base from J; junction bases left unmatched: 5. The CDR3 sequence: CASRLREGSYEQYF. In nucleotides, the CDR3 is TGTGCCAGCAGGCTCCGGGAGGGATCCTACGAGCAGTACTTC.

This chain links TRBV19 with TRBJ1-5, with a weak D call TRBD1 (6 bases). Per germline, CDR1 LNHDA and CDR2 SQIVND (reference sequence). The CDR3 is made up of 16 amino acids. Trimming took 2 bases from V and 5 from J, leaving 16 bases between them. In DNA form, the CDR3 reads TGTGCCAGTAGTATAATTGGGGCGGGGGGGCATCAGCCCCAGCATTTT. Translated, it gives CASSIIGAGGHQPQHF.

The gene calls are TRBV3-1 (or the pseudogene TRBV3-2) and TRBJ2-3; TRBD2 might be the D (6 bases). The CDR3 is made up of 15 amino acids. Trimming pared 1 base from V and 0 bases from J, leaving 8 bases between. The germline gives CDR1 LGHDT, CDR2 YNNKEL (reference sequence). The DNA of the CDR3 is TGTGCCAGCAGCCAAGCTAGCGTAAGCACAGATACGCAGTATTTT. Its protein is CASSQASVSTDTQYF.

The rearrangement joins TRBV6-5 to TRBJ2-7; tentative D call: TRBD2 (5 bases). The CDR3 spans 16 residues. Trimming removed 0 bases from V and 2 bases from J, with 14 bases in between. Germline V gene sequence: CDR1 MNHEY, CDR2 SVGAGI. In DNA form, the CDR3 reads TGTGCCAGCAGTTACTCGAGCGGCGACGGGACCTACGAGCAGTACTTC. It specifies CASSYSSGDGTYEQYF.

The V and J genes are TRBV11-2 and TRBJ1-3, with 10 positions matching TRBD1. This CDR3 has 16 amino acids. In germline, CDR1 is SGHAT, CDR2 FQNNGV. After removal of 5 bases from V and 0 bases from J, the junction contained 4 bases not matched to a gene. CDR3 nucleotides: TGTGCCAGCAGCCGGGACAGGGGATACTCTGGAAACACCATATATTTT. Its protein product is CASSRDRGYSGNTIYF. The full variable domain, with the rest looked up from reference TRBV11-2 and TRBJ1-3, is EAGVAQSPRYKIIEKRQSVAFWCNPISGHATLYWYQQILGQGPKLLIQFQNNGVVDDSQLPKDRFSAERLKGVDSTLKIQPAKLEDSAVYLCASSRDRGYSGNTIYFGEGSWLTVV.

Only one count was recorded for this clone. The chain uses TRBV7-8 and TRBJ1-2; 10 nucleotides match TRBD1. Germline lookup yields CDR1 SGHVS and CDR2 FQNEAQ. The CDR3 spans 16 residues. Trimming removed 5 bases from V and 2 bases from J; junction bases left unmatched: 8. The CDR3 sequence: CASSLTRTGGNYGYTF. DNA of the CDR3: TGTGCCAGCAGCCTCACCCGGACAGGGGGGAACTATGGCTACACCTTC.